This entry lists 11 T cell receptor beta chains sequenced from one sample in a study of blood T cell repertoires in COVID-19. Clones were sequenced by immunoSEQ multiplex PCR, and TCRdb holds only the in-frame ones, with some missing. This sample has about 190,000 clones, with about 88% found just once. Sequencing was performed on PBMCs or T cells enriched from blood (not recorded which). Receptors were obtained from a woman in her 40s in a cohort exposed to, infected with or recovered from COVID-19 (not recorded which).

This clone came up once. This rearrangement joins TRBV13 to TRBJ2-3; 9 bases fit TRBD1. CDR3 length equals 16 residues. Trimming cost V 4 bases and J 0 bases; bases outside gene matches: 5. Germline V gene lookup returns CDR1 PRHDT and CDR2 FYEKMQ (reference sequence). CDR3 region: CASSSRTGESTDTQYF. The CDR3 DNA is TGTGCCAGCAGCTCGCGGACAGGGGAAAGCACAGATACGCAGTATTTT.

This clone was recorded once. The chain recombines TRBV27 with TRBJ1-1; 8 bases fit TRBD1. The CDR3 length is 13 residues. CDR1 is MNHEY, CDR2 SMNVEV, per germline (reference sequence). The ends lost 6 bases at V and 6 bases at J; junction bases unmatched: 6. CDR3 protein: CASRHQGAAEAFF. Here the CDR3 DNA reads TGTGCCAGCAGGCACCAGGGGGCTGCTGAAGCTTTCTTT.

The chain recombines TRBV7-9 with TRBJ2-7, with a tentative D call TRBD1 (6 bases). V lost 0 bases and J lost 1, with 7 bases in between. Germline CDR1 and CDR2: SEHNR and FQNEAQ (reference sequence). The CDR3 spans 14 residues. The CDR3 bases are TGTGCCAGCAGCTTAGCGGACAGATCCTACGAGCAGTACTTC. Its protein product is CASSLADRSYEQYF.

The V gene is TRBV14, the J gene TRBJ2-7; possibly TRBD1 for D (6 bases). This CDR3 is built from 13 residues. Trimming stripped 3 bases from V and 4 bases from J, with 10 bases between. Germline CDR1 reads SGHDN; CDR2 reads FVKESK. CDR3 amino acids: CASSHTQGYEQYF. CDR3 DNA sequence: TGTGCCAGCAGCCACACACAGGGATACGAGCAGTACTTC.

This chain connects TRBV14 to TRBJ1-2; 10 bases fit TRBD1. The V gene's germline CDR1 is SGHDN and CDR2 FVKESK. The V gene end was trimmed by 4 bases and the J gene end by 8 bases; junction bases not matched to a gene: 7. The CDR3 totals 14 residues. As DNA, the CDR3 is TGTGCCAGCAGCCCTAGACAGGGGGCTAGCGGCTACACCTTC. Its protein product is CASSPRQGASGYTF. The complete variable domain, with remaining parts taken from reference TRBV14 and TRBJ1-2, reads EAGVTQFPSHSVIEKGQTVTLRCDPISGHDNLYWYRRVMGKEIKFLLHFVKESKQDESGMPNNRFLAERTGGTYSTLKVQPAELEDSGVYFCASSPRQGASGYTFGSGTRLTVV.

The chain uses TRBV21-1 and TRBJ2-1; the table assigns TRBD2, which was not confirmed against the DNA. TRBV21-1 is a pseudogene. The CDR3 length is 16 residues. The CDR3 region has the DNA TGTGCCAGCAGCTTGGCGGGGCGGGAGGGCGACAATGAGCAGTTCTTC. Amino acid sequence: CASSLAGREGDNEQFF.

The chain uses TRBV2 and TRBJ1-6, with TRBD1 identical over 9 bases. Germline V gene sequence: CDR1 SNHLY, CDR2 FYNNEI. The CDR3 is made up of 16 amino acids. The trim removed 5 bases at V and 14 bases at J, leaving 16 bases unmatched. CDR3 bases: TGTGCCAGCAGTCAAACAGGGACAGGGCTTGTAGTATCCCTCCACTTT. Amino acids: CASSQTGTGLVVSLHF.

The chain combines TRBV6-9 with TRBJ2-4; the match to TRBD1 covers 10 bases. Losses at the gene ends were 5 bases for V and 3 bases for J; bases not matched to a gene: 10. Germline-derived CDR1 and CDR2 are MNHGY and SVAAGI. CDR3 length: 17 amino acids. DNA for the CDR3: TGTGCCAGCAGTGACCGGACAGGGGGGAGAGGCAAAAACATTCAGTACTTC. Encoded protein: CASSDRTGGRGKNIQYF.

This clone was detected once. The chain is built from TRBV28 and TRBJ1-2; 8 nucleotides align to TRBD1. CDR3 length equals 14 residues. With V trimmed by 2 bases and J by 2 bases, 1 base remained unmatched. Germline assignment: CDR1 MDHEN and CDR2 SYDVKM. The DNA for the CDR3 is TGTGCCAGCAGTTTAACAGGGGGGAACTATGGCTACACCTTC. Residues: CASSLTGGNYGYTF.

The rearrangement links TRBV19 to TRBJ2-7; a weak D match, TRBD2 (5 bases). CDR1 LNHDA and CDR2 SQIVND come from the germline V gene (reference sequence). The V end lost 5 bases, the J end lost 2 bases, and 19 bases lay between the germline ends. CDR3 length: 16 amino acids. CDR3 bases: TGTGCCAGTAGTTTGGCAGGAACGGACTTCCCCTACGAGCAGTACTTC. Amino acid sequence: CASSLAGTDFPYEQYF.

This chain's CDR3 is CASSQVLELLSYGYTF. The CDR3 DNA reads as TGCGCCAGCAGCCAGGTCCTTGAACTTTTGTCCTATGGCTACACCTTC. V and J are TRBV4-3 and TRBJ1-2, with no clear D. V was pared by 3 bases and J by 4 bases, with 18 bases between. From germline, CDR1 is LGHNA and CDR2 YSLEER. The CDR3 length is 16 residues.